This T cell receptor beta chain was identified in a study of a mutant IDH1 vaccine in newly diagnosed glioma. This clone was observed once. Its target is not known. Time point described: week 35, safety follow-up. Every vaccine dose comprised 300 ug of mutant IDH1 20-mer peptide plus topical imiquimod. Generated by immunoSEQ multiplex PCR, the TCRdb table keeps only in-frame clones and is missing some. Of 60,000 to 65,000 clones listed, approximately 80% are singletons. This TCR was sampled from a man in his forties or fifties with glioma. The sample consisted of PBMCs, taken from a glioma patient whose treatment included an IDH1 peptide vaccine.

CDR3 residues: CASSLVAGGGTF. DNA for the CDR3: TGTGCCAGCAGTTTAGTGGCCGGCGGTGGCACCTTC. The rearrangement links TRBV28 to TRBJ1-2; D is uncertain. The length of the CDR3 is 12 residues. Trimming shortened V by 2 bases and J by 13 bases, and 14 bases separated the two germline ends. Germline-derived CDR1 and CDR2 are MDHEN and SYDVKM.